A selection of T cell receptor beta chains follows, all from one sample in a study of control samples from healthy donors and cancer patients. Using immunoSEQ multiplex PCR, the repertoire was profiled, and TCRdb retains in-frame clones only, with some absent. This sample carries about 120,000 clones, approximately 90% of them seen once, and the ten largest clones take 2% to 2.5%. The sequenced material came from blood. All receptors derive from a woman aged 70-85 years in good health. Both conserved end residues are part of each CDR3. D genes are given only for firm matches. The size field is filled for only some rows; it gives once, few, many or a size class.

d_gene: .
v_gene: TRBV19
j_gene: TRBJ1-2
len: 16
abundance: .
CDR3aa: CASSFDLTAYNYGYTF
CDR3nt: TGTGCCAGTAGTTTCGACCTGACAGCTTATAACTATGGCTACACCTTC

d_gene: TRBD1
v_gene: TRBV19
j_gene: TRBJ1-2
len: 14
abundance: few
CDR3aa: CASSIQGALAGYTF
CDR3nt: TGTGCCAGTAGTATTCAGGGGGCGCTGGCTGGCTACACCTTC

d_gene: .
v_gene: TRBV19
j_gene: TRBJ2-7
len: 13
abundance: .
CDR3aa: CASSPGLHAEQYF
CDR3nt: TGTGCCAGTAGCCCGGGACTTCACGCCGAGCAGTACTTC

d_gene: TRBD1
v_gene: TRBV5-4
j_gene: TRBJ2-7
len: 14
abundance: once
CDR3aa: CASRSRGQTYEQYF
CDR3nt: TGTGCCAGCAGATCCAGGGGACAGACCTACGAGCAGTACTTC

d_gene: .
v_gene: TRBV7-9
j_gene: TRBJ1-5
len: 13
abundance: .
CDR3aa: CASSLHSNQPQHF
CDR3nt: TGTGCCAGCAGCTTACATTCCAATCAGCCCCAGCATTTT

d_gene: .
v_gene: TRBV19
j_gene: TRBJ1-5
len: 14
abundance: .
CDR3aa: CASSIGGGGQPQHF
CDR3nt: TGTGCCAGTAGTATCGGGGGAGGTGGCCAGCCCCAGCATTTT

d_gene: .
v_gene: TRBV3-1/TRBV3-2
j_gene: TRBJ1-2
len: 13
abundance: .
CDR3aa: CASSQLQGTGYTF
CDR3nt: TGTGCCAGCAGCCAATTGCAGGGAACTGGCTACACCTTC

d_gene: .
v_gene: TRBV6-5
j_gene: TRBJ1-1
len: 15
abundance: .
CDR3aa: CASSPTLRAGSEAFF
CDR3nt: TGTGCCAGCAGTCCAACCTTGAGGGCTGGTAGTGAAGCTTTCTTT

d_gene: .
v_gene: TRBV11-2
j_gene: TRBJ2-3
len: 15
abundance: .
CDR3aa: CASSLSTQDTDTQYF
CDR3nt: TGTGCCAGCAGCTTATCTACTCAAGACACAGATACGCAGTATTTT

d_gene: TRBD2
v_gene: TRBV6-5
j_gene: TRBJ2-7
len: 14
abundance: few
CDR3aa: CASRKGLVAYEQYF
CDR3nt: TGTGCCAGCAGGAAGGGACTAGTAGCCTACGAGCAGTACTTC

d_gene: TRBD1
v_gene: TRBV3-1/TRBV3-2
j_gene: TRBJ2-5
len: 14
abundance: .
CDR3aa: CATSRGTGGETQYF
CDR3nt: TGTGCCACTTCACGGGGGACAGGGGGCGAGACCCAGTACTTC

d_gene: TRBD2
v_gene: TRBV2
j_gene: TRBJ2-3
len: 15
abundance: .
CDR3aa: CASSRQRGGTDTQYF
CDR3nt: TGTGCCAGCAGTCGACAGCGGGGGGGCACAGATACGCAGTATTTT

d_gene: .
v_gene: TRBV4-2
j_gene: TRBJ1-6
len: 16
abundance: .
CDR3aa: CASSQEGSSYNSPLHF
CDR3nt: TGTGCCAGCAGCCAAGAGGGAAGCTCCTATAATTCACCCCTCCACTTT

d_gene: TRBD2
v_gene: TRBV4-2
j_gene: TRBJ2-3
len: 15
abundance: .
CDR3aa: CASSPFGTSADTQYF
CDR3nt: TGTGCCAGCAGCCCATTTGGGACTAGTGCCGATACGCAGTATTTT

d_gene: TRBD1
v_gene: TRBV18
j_gene: TRBJ1-2
len: 16
abundance: .
CDR3aa: CASSPRSTGQVYGYTF
CDR3nt: TGTGCCAGCTCACCTCGATCGACCGGACAGGTCTATGGCTACACCTTC

d_gene: .
v_gene: TRBV21-1
j_gene: TRBJ2-3
len: 16
abundance: .
CDR3aa: CASSTRGRGHTDTQYF
CDR3nt: TGTGCCAGCAGCACCCGCGGTCGGGGACACACAGATACGCAGTATTTT

d_gene: .
v_gene: TRBV19
j_gene: TRBJ2-3
len: 17
abundance: .
CDR3aa: CASSMANRAPLTDTQYF
CDR3nt: TGTGCCAGTAGTATGGCGAACCGGGCCCCCCTCACAGATACGCAGTATTTT

d_gene: .
v_gene: TRBV5-1
j_gene: TRBJ2-2
len: 13
abundance: .
CDR3aa: CASRPTDTGELFF
CDR3nt: TGCGCCAGCAGGCCAACGGACACCGGGGAGCTGTTTTTT

d_gene: .
v_gene: TRBV5-1
j_gene: TRBJ1-2
len: 14
abundance: .
CDR3aa: CASSYETPNYGYTF
CDR3nt: TGCGCCAGCAGCTACGAGACCCCTAACTATGGCTACACCTTC

d_gene: .
v_gene: TRBV19
j_gene: TRBJ2-5
len: 14
abundance: .
CDR3aa: CASKGGGLGETQYF
CDR3nt: TGTGCCTCAAAAGGCGGGGGCCTAGGGGAGACCCAGTACTTC

d_gene: .
v_gene: TRBV6-1
j_gene: TRBJ1-3
len: 16
abundance: .
CDR3aa: CASSGGHLGTGNTIYF
CDR3nt: TGTGCCAGCAGTGGCGGGCACCTGGGCACTGGAAACACCATATATTTT

d_gene: .
v_gene: TRBV6-4
j_gene: TRBJ2-3
len: 13
abundance: .
CDR3aa: CASSEQDGDTQYF
CDR3nt: TGTGCCAGCAGTGAACAGGACGGGGATACGCAGTATTTT

d_gene: .
v_gene: TRBV21-1
j_gene: TRBJ1-5
len: 17
abundance: many
CDR3aa: CASSQTKGQGACQPQHF
CDR3nt: TGTGCCAGCAGCCAAACCAAGGGACAGGGGGCTTGTCAGCCCCAGCATTTT

d_gene: .
v_gene: TRBV9
j_gene: TRBJ1-1
len: 13
abundance: .
CDR3aa: CASSEGRWTEAFF
CDR3nt: TGTGCCAGCAGCGAAGGGAGGTGGACTGAAGCTTTCTTT

d_gene: .
v_gene: TRBV11-2
j_gene: TRBJ1-3
len: 14
abundance: .
CDR3aa: CASSGGISGNTIYF
CDR3nt: TGTGCCAGCAGCGGCGGGATTTCTGGAAACACCATATATTTT

d_gene: .
v_gene: TRBV2
j_gene: TRBJ1-2
len: 14
abundance: .
CDR3aa: CASSEGRVLDGYTF
CDR3nt: TGTGCCAGCAGTGAGGGAAGGGTACTGGATGGCTACACCTTC

d_gene: .
v_gene: TRBV6-5
j_gene: TRBJ2-7
len: 13
abundance: .
CDR3aa: CASSYPGTYEQYF
CDR3nt: TGTGCCAGCAGTTACCCCGGGACCTACGAGCAGTACTTC

d_gene: .
v_gene: TRBV5-1
j_gene: TRBJ1-1
len: 14
abundance: .
CDR3aa: CASSLSGSNTEAFF
CDR3nt: TGCGCCAGCAGCTTGTCAGGATCGAACACTGAAGCTTTCTTT

d_gene: .
v_gene: TRBV10-1
j_gene: TRBJ1-6
len: 13
abundance: .
CDR3aa: CASSGPRDSPLHF
CDR3nt: TGCGCCAGCTCCGGGCCGAGGGACTCACCCCTCCACTTT

d_gene: .
v_gene: TRBV2
j_gene: TRBJ1-2
len: 14
abundance: .
CDR3aa: CASNALTGYTGYTF
CDR3nt: TGTGCCAGCAACGCCCTGACGGGCTATACTGGCTACACCTTC

d_gene: .
v_gene: TRBV27
j_gene: TRBJ2-2
len: 12
abundance: .
CDR3aa: CASSFGPGELFF
CDR3nt: TGTGCCAGCAGTTTTGGCCCCGGGGAGCTGTTTTTT

d_gene: .
v_gene: TRBV4-3
j_gene: TRBJ1-1
len: 15
abundance: .
CDR3aa: CASSQLHQGNTEAFF
CDR3nt: TGCGCCAGCAGCCAGCTACACCAGGGGAACACTGAAGCTTTCTTT

d_gene: TRBD1
v_gene: TRBV7-7
j_gene: TRBJ1-1
len: 13
abundance: .
CDR3aa: CASSRDRETEAFF
CDR3nt: TGTGCCAGCAGCCGTGACAGGGAAACTGAAGCTTTCTTT

d_gene: .
v_gene: TRBV20-1
j_gene: TRBJ1-4
len: 10
abundance: once
CDR3aa: CSATDEKLFF
CDR3nt: TGCAGTGCCACAGATGAAAAACTGTTTTTT

d_gene: TRBD1
v_gene: TRBV27
j_gene: TRBJ1-2
len: 14
abundance: once
CDR3aa: CASSRSRGVRGYTF
CDR3nt: TGTGCCAGCAGTCGAAGCAGGGGGGTGCGGGGCTACACCTTC

d_gene: TRBD2
v_gene: TRBV7-7
j_gene: TRBJ2-5
len: 17
abundance: .
CDR3aa: CASSLDGGTPLRETQYF
CDR3nt: TGTGCCAGCAGTCTAGACGGGGGGACGCCCCTTAGGGAGACCCAGTACTTC

d_gene: .
v_gene: TRBV11-2
j_gene: TRBJ2-6
len: 16
abundance: few
CDR3aa: CARGPIRFRGANVLTF
CDR3nt: TGTGCTCGGGGCCCTATCCGCTTTAGGGGGGCCAACGTCCTGACTTTC

d_gene: TRBD1
v_gene: TRBV5-1
j_gene: TRBJ1-4
len: 15
abundance: once
CDR3aa: CASSLTGATNEKLFF
CDR3nt: TGCGCCAGCAGCTTGACAGGGGCGACTAATGAAAAACTGTTTTTT

d_gene: TRBD2
v_gene: TRBV5-4
j_gene: TRBJ2-7
len: 16
abundance: .
CDR3aa: CASSLGLAGGVDEQYF
CDR3nt: TGTGCCAGCAGCTTGGGACTAGCGGGGGGCGTCGACGAGCAGTACTTC

d_gene: .
v_gene: TRBV29-1
j_gene: TRBJ2-5
len: 13
abundance: .
CDR3aa: CSVAGDSRETQYF
CDR3nt: TGCAGCGTTGCCGGGGATTCTAGGGAGACCCAGTACTTC

d_gene: TRBD1
v_gene: TRBV10-3
j_gene: TRBJ1-1
len: 13
abundance: .
CDR3aa: CAIGDRVGTEAFF
CDR3nt: TGTGCCATCGGGGACAGGGTTGGGACTGAAGCTTTCTTT

d_gene: TRBD1
v_gene: TRBV5-5
j_gene: TRBJ1-4
len: 15
abundance: .
CDR3aa: CASSLTGGVNEKLFF
CDR3nt: TGTGCCAGCAGCCTAACAGGGGGAGTTAATGAAAAACTGTTTTTT

d_gene: .
v_gene: TRBV7-9
j_gene: TRBJ1-4
len: 15
abundance: .
CDR3aa: CASSLEFATNEKLFF
CDR3nt: TGTGCCAGCAGCTTAGAATTCGCAACTAATGAAAAACTGTTTTTT

d_gene: .
v_gene: TRBV11-2
j_gene: TRBJ1-1
len: 13
abundance: .
CDR3aa: CASSLDLGSEAFF
CDR3nt: TGTGCCAGCAGCTTAGATCTGGGTTCCGAAGCTTTCTTT

d_gene: .
v_gene: TRBV2
j_gene: TRBJ1-2
len: 14
abundance: .
CDR3aa: CASSVAGDNYGYTF
CDR3nt: TGTGCCAGCAGTGTGGCTGGCGATAACTATGGCTACACCTTC

d_gene: TRBD1
v_gene: TRBV2
j_gene: TRBJ1-6
len: 15
abundance: .
CDR3aa: CASNIDREALSPLHF
CDR3nt: TGTGCCAGCAACATAGACAGGGAAGCGTTGTCACCCCTCCACTTT

d_gene: .
v_gene: TRBV2
j_gene: TRBJ2-7
len: 13
abundance: .
CDR3aa: CASSASPSYEQYF
CDR3nt: TGTGCCAGCAGTGCTAGCCCGTCCTACGAGCAGTACTTC

d_gene: TRBD1
v_gene: TRBV5-4
j_gene: TRBJ2-2
len: 15
abundance: .
CDR3aa: CASSTGTEFTGELFF
CDR3nt: TGTGCCAGCAGCACCGGGACAGAATTTACCGGGGAGCTGTTTTTT

d_gene: .
v_gene: TRBV7-3
j_gene: TRBJ2-2
len: 13
abundance: .
CDR3aa: CASSSRGTGELFF
CDR3nt: TGTGCCAGCAGCTCCAGGGGAACCGGGGAGCTGTTTTTT

d_gene: TRBD1
v_gene: TRBV7-9
j_gene: TRBJ1-6
len: 15
abundance: .
CDR3aa: CASSGRQGNNSPLHF
CDR3nt: TGTGCCAGCAGCGGACGACAGGGGAACAATTCACCCCTCCACTTT

d_gene: .
v_gene: TRBV5-6
j_gene: TRBJ2-7
len: 13
abundance: .
CDR3aa: CASSLSLTYEQYF
CDR3nt: TGTGCCAGCAGCTTGAGCCTGACTTACGAGCAGTACTTC

d_gene: TRBD2
v_gene: TRBV9
j_gene: TRBJ2-3
len: 13
abundance: few
CDR3aa: CASSAGGTPALYF
CDR3nt: TGTGCCAGCAGCGCCGGGGGGACGCCAGCCCTGTATTTT

d_gene: TRBD1
v_gene: TRBV2
j_gene: TRBJ1-1
len: 14
abundance: .
CDR3aa: CASRRGHVDTEAFF
CDR3nt: TGTGCCAGCAGGAGGGGGCATGTGGACACTGAAGCTTTCTTT

d_gene: .
v_gene: TRBV6-5
j_gene: TRBJ1-4
len: 15
abundance: .
CDR3aa: CASSYSSLGIEKLFF
CDR3nt: TGTGCCAGCAGTTACTCCAGCCTTGGGATTGAAAAACTGTTTTTT

d_gene: .
v_gene: TRBV9
j_gene: TRBJ1-3
len: 13
abundance: .
CDR3aa: CASSVGGVDTIYF
CDR3nt: TGTGCCAGCAGCGTAGGGGGGGTTGACACCATATATTTT

d_gene: TRBD2
v_gene: TRBV5-1
j_gene: TRBJ2-2
len: 15
abundance: many
CDR3aa: CASSPTGGRGGELFF
CDR3nt: TGCGCCAGCAGCCCCACGGGGGGGCGAGGCGGGGAGCTGTTTTTT

d_gene: .
v_gene: TRBV5-5
j_gene: TRBJ2-1
len: 13
abundance: .
CDR3aa: CASSNLPGNEQFF
CDR3nt: TGTGCCAGCAGCAATCTGCCAGGAAATGAGCAGTTCTTC

d_gene: TRBD2
v_gene: TRBV10-3
j_gene: TRBJ2-1
len: 14
abundance: .
CDR3aa: CAIPGAGGPNEQFF
CDR3nt: TGTGCCATACCGGGGGCGGGGGGGCCCAATGAGCAGTTCTTC